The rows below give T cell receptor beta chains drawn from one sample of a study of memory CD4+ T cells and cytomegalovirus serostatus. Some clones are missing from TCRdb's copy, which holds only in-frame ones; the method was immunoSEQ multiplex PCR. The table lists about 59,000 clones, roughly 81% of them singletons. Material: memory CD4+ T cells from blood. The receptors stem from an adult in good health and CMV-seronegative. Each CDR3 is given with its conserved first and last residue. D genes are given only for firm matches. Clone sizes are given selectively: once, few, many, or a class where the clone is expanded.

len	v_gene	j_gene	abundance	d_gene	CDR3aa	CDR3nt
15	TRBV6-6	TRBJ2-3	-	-	CASSYRRQGTDTQYF	TGTGCCAGCAGTTATCGTAGGCAGGGGACAGATACGCAGTATTTT
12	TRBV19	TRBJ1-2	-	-	CASHSGNYGYTF	TGTGCCAGTCACTCTGGGAACTATGGCTACACCTTC
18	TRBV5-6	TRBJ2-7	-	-	CASSLIKTGWGGTYEQYF	TGTGCCAGCAGCTTAATTAAGACAGGTTGGGGGGGAACCTACGAGCAGTACTTC
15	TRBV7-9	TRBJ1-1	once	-	CASSLRVGSGTEAFF	TGTGCCAGCAGCTTAAGGGTAGGGTCGGGCACTGAAGCTTTCTTT
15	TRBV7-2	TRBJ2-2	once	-	CASSSGKSNTGELFF	TGTGCCAGCAGCTCCGGGAAATCGAACACCGGGGAGCTGTTTTTT
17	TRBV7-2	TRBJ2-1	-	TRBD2	CASSSRTTSGLYNEQFF	TGTGCCAGCAGCTCGCGGACAACTAGCGGATTATACAATGAGCAGTTCTTC
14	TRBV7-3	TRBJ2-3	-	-	CASSVSYTTDTQYF	TGTGCCAGCAGCGTATCTTATACTACAGATACGCAGTATTTT
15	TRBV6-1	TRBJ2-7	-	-	CASLTDQGLYYEQYF	TGTGCCAGCCTGACCGACCAGGGACTCTACTACGAGCAGTACTTC
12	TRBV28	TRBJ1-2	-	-	CASSLISYGYTF	TGTGCCAGCAGTTTAATATCCTATGGCTACACCTTC
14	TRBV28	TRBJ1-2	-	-	CASSLEGTGGGYTF	TGTGCCAGCAGTTTGGAGGGGACCGGTGGTGGCTACACCTTC
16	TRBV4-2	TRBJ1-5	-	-	CASSQEGGVGNQPQHF	TGTGCCAGCAGCCAAGAAGGGGGGGTCGGCAATCAGCCCCAGCATTTT
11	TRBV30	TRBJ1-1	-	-	CARHRNTEAFF	TGTGCCCGGCACAGGAACACTGAAGCTTTCTTT
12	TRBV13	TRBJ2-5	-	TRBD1	CASGTAQETQYF	TGTGCCAGCGGGACAGCTCAAGAGACCCAGTACTTC
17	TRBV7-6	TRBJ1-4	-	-	CASTKLPPGRTNEKLFF	TGTGCCAGCACCAAATTACCCCCCGGCCGCACTAATGAAAAACTGTTTTTT
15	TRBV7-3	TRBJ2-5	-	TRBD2	CASSRGLAAQETQYF	TGTGCCAGCAGCCGTGGACTAGCGGCACAAGAGACCCAGTACTTC
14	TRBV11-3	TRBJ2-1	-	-	CASSLVSLANEQFF	TGTGCCAGCAGCTTAGTCAGCCTAGCTAATGAGCAGTTCTTC
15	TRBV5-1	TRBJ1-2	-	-	CASSPGGSHRGGYTF	TGCGCCAGCAGCCCCGGTGGGTCACACCGAGGGGGCTACACCTTC
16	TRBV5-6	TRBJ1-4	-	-	CASSGGFRSSNEKLFF	TGTGCCAGCAGCGGCGGGTTCCGCAGCTCTAATGAAAAACTGTTTTTT
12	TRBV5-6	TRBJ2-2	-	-	CASSFTTGELFF	TGTGCCAGCAGCTTCACCACCGGGGAGCTGTTTTTT
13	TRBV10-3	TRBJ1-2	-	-	CAISDWGNDGYTF	TGTGCCATCAGTGATTGGGGAAATGATGGCTACACCTTC
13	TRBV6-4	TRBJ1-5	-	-	CASSDSQGQPQHF	TGTGCCAGCAGTGACTCCCAGGGTCAGCCCCAGCATTTT
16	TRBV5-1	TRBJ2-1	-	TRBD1	CASSFRTGQGHNEQFF	TGCGCCAGCAGCTTTAGAACGGGACAGGGGCACAATGAGCAGTTCTTC
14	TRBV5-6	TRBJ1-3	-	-	CASRLSGVGNTIYF	TGTGCCAGCAGGTTAAGCGGGGTCGGAAACACCATATATTTT
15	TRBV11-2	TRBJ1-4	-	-	CASSLDRGGGEKLFF	TGTGCCAGCAGCTTAGATCGCGGGGGCGGTGAAAAACTGTTTTTT
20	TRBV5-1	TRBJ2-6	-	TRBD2	CASSSHGTSGSESGANVLTF	TGCGCCAGCAGCTCCCATGGGACTAGCGGGAGTGAAAGTGGGGCCAACGTCCTGACTTTC
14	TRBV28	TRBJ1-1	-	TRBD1	CASSSGQGNTEAFF	TGTGCCAGCAGTTCGGGACAGGGGAACACTGAAGCTTTCTTT
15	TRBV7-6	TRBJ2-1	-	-	CASSSYSGTYNEQFF	TGTGCCAGCAGCTCGTATAGCGGAACCTACAATGAGCAGTTCTTC
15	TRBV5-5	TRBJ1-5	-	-	CASSLDVNGNQPQHF	TGTGCCAGCAGCTTGGACGTGAATGGCAATCAGCCCCAGCATTTT
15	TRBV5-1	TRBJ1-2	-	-	CASSLGTETNYGYTF	TGCGCCAGCAGCTTGGGGACAGAAACTAACTATGGCTACACCTTC
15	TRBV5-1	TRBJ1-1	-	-	CASSLVVWGAAEAFF	TGCGCCAGCAGCTTGGTGGTGTGGGGGGCTGCGGAAGCTTTCTTT
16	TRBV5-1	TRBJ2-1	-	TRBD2	CASSLLVAGGPVEQFF	TGCGCCAGCAGCTTGCTTGTTGCGGGAGGGCCCGTGGAGCAGTTCTTC
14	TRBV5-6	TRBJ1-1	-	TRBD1	CASSFRTGNTEAFF	TGTGCCAGCAGCTTCAGGACAGGTAACACTGAAGCTTTCTTT
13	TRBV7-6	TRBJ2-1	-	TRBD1	CASSGDSNNEQFF	TGTGCCAGCAGCGGGGACAGTAACAATGAGCAGTTCTTC
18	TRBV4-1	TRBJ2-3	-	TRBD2	CASSHTSVAASSTDTQYF	TGCGCCAGCAGCCACACTAGCGTAGCCGCGTCTAGCACAGATACGCAGTATTTT
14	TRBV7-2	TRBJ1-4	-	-	CASSLSGTNEKLFF	TGTGCCAGCAGCTTATCGGGAACGAATGAAAAACTGTTTTTT